This T cell receptor (beta chain) is drawn from a study of blood T cells in healthy people across ages. Next came a second PCR, run for about 7 to 12 cycles, which used a sample-barcoded 5' primer along with a J-beta primer mix. A single record per CDR3 protein comes from TCRdb applying MiXCR to the 5' RACE reads. The table includes roughly 1,800,000 distinct CDR3 sequences, around 48% detected once. Specimen: blood. The receptor was derived from a woman aged 40-49 years in good health.

CDR3 protein: CASSPREQGEEETQYF. The DNA for the CDR3 is TGTGCCAGCAGTCCTCGTGAACAGGGAGAAGAAGAGACCCAGTACTTC. The chain uses TRBV6-5 and TRBJ2-5; D might be TRBD1 (6 bases). V dropped 5 bases and J dropped 3 bases, with 19 bases sitting between them. The germline V gene has CDR1 MNHEY and CDR2 SVGAGI. The CDR3 runs to 16 residues.